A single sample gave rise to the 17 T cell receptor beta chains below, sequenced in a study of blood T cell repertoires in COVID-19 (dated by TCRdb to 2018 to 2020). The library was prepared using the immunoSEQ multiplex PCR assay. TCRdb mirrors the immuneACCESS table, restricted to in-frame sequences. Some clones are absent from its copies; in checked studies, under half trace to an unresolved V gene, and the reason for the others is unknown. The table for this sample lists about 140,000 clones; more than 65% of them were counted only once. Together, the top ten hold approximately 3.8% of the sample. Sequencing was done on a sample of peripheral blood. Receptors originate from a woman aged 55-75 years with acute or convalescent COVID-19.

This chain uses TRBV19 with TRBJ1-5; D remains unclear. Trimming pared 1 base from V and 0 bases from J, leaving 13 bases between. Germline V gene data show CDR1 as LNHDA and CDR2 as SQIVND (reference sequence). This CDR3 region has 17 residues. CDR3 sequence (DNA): TGTGCCAGTAGTATAGGTCCCGTATCTTATAGCAATCAGCCCCAGCATTTT. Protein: CASSIGPVSYSNQPQHF.

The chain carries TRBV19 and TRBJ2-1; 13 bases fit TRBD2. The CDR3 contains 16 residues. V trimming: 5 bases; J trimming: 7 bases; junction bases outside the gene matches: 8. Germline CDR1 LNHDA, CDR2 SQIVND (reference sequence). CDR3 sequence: CASSPGLAGEGNEQFF. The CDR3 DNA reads TGTGCCAGTAGTCCAGGACTAGCGGGAGAGGGGAATGAGCAGTTCTTC. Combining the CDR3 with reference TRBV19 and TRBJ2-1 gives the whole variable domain DGGITQSPKYLFRKEGQNVTLSCEQNLNHDAMYWYRQDPGQGLRLIYYSQIVNDFQKGDIAEGYSVSREKKESFPLTVTSAQKNPTAFYLCASSPGLAGEGNEQFFGPGTRLTVL.

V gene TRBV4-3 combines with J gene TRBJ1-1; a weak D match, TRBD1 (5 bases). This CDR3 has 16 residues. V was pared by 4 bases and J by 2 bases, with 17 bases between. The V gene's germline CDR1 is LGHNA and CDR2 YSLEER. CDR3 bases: TGCGCCAGCAGCCCTTTTTCAGGACACACTAACACTGAAGCTTTCTTT. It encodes CASSPFSGHTNTEAFF.

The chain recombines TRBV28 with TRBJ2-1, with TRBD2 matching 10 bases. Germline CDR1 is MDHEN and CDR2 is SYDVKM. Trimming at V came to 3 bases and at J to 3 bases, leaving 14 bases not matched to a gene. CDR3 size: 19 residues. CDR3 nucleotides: TGTGCCAGCAGTTTCCCCGGGACAGCAACTAGCGGGAACTACAATGAGCAGTTCTTC. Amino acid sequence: CASSFPGTATSGNYNEQFF.

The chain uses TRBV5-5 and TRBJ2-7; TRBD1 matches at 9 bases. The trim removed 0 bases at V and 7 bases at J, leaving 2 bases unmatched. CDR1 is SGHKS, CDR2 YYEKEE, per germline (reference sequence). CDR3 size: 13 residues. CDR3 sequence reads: CASSLGDRAEQYF. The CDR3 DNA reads TGTGCCAGCAGCTTGGGGGACAGGGCTGAGCAGTACTTC.

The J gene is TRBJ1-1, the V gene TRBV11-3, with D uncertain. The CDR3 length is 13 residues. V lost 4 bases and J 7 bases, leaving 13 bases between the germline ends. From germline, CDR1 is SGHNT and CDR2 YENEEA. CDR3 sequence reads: CASSSRQAGEAFF. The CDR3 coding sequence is TGTGCCAGCAGCTCCCGGCAGGCTGGTGAAGCTTTCTTT. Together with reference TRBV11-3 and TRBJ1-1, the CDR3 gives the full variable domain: EAGVVQSPRYKIIEKKQPVAFWCNPISGHNTLYWYLQNLGQGPELLIRYENEEAVDDSQLPKDRFSAERLKGVDSTLKIQPAELGDSAVYLCASSSRQAGEAFFGQGTRLTVV.

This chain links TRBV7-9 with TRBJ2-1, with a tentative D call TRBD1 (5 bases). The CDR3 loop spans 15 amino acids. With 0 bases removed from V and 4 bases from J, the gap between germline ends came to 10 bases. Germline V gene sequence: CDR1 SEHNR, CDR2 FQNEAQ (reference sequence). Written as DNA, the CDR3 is TGTGCCAGCAGCTTAGCTCAGGGCGTATACAATGAGCAGTTCTTC. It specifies CASSLAQGVYNEQFF.

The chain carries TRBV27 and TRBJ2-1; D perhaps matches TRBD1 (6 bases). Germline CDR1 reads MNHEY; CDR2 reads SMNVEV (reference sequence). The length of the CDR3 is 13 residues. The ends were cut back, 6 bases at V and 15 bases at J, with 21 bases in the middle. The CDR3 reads CASRRNELTGTFF. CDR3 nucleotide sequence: TGTGCCAGCAGGCGTAATGAACTTACAGGGACGTTCTTC.

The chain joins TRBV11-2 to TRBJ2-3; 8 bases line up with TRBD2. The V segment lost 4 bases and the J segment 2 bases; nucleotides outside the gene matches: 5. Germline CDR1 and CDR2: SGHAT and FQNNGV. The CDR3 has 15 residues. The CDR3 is CASSSYGRVTDTQYF. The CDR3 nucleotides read TGTGCCAGCAGCTCCTACGGGAGGGTCACAGATACGCAGTATTTT.

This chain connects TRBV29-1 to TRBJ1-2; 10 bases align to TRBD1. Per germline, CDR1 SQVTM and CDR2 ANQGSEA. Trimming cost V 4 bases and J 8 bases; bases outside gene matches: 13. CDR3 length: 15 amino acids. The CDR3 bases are TGCAGCGTTGGCTCCCCACTCCGGGACAGGGGCGGCTACACCTTC. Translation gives CSVGSPLRDRGGYTF.

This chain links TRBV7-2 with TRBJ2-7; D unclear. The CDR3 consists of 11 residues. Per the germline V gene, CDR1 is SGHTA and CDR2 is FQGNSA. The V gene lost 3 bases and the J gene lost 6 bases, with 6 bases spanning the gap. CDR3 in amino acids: CASSFLLEQYF. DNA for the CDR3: TGTGCCAGCAGCTTCCTTCTCGAGCAGTACTTC.

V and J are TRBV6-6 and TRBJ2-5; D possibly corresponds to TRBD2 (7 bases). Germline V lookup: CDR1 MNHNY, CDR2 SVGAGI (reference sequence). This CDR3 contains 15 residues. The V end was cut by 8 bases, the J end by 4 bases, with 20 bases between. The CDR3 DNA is TGTGCCAGCGGAGTTGGCGGGAGAGGGGGAGAGACCCAGTACTTC. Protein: CASGVGGRGGETQYF.

CDR3 region: CASSLGGAQGDYGYTF. The CDR3 region has the DNA TGCGCCAGCAGCTTAGGGGGGGCCCAAGGGGACTATGGCTACACCTTC. The chain joins TRBV5-1 to TRBJ1-2; D is perhaps TRBD1 (6 bases). Trimming stripped 2 bases from V and 3 bases from J, with 17 bases between. This CDR3 has 16 amino acids. The germline V gene encodes CDR1 SGHRS and CDR2 YFSETQ.

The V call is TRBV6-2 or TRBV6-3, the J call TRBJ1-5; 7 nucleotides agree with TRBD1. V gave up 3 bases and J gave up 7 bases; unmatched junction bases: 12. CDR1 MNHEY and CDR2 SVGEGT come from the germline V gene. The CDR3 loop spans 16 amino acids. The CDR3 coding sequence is TGTGCCAGCAGTTATCCAACGGGACAGACGCACCAGCCCCAGCATTTT. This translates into CASSYPTGQTHQPQHF.

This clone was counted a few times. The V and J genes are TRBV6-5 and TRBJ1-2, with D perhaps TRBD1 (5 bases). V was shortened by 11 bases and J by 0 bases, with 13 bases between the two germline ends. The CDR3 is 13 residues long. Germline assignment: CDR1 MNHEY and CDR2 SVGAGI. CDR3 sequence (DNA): TGTGCCGGGGCCCCGGGGGCTAACTATGGCTACACCTTC. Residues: CAGAPGANYGYTF.

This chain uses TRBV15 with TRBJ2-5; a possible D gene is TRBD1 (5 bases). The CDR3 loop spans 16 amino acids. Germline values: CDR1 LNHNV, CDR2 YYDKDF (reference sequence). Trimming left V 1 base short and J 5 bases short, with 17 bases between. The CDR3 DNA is TGTGCCACCAGCAGAGTAGGACACTTACCGGTGGAGACCCAGTACTTC. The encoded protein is CATSRVGHLPVETQYF.

CDR3 loop: CASSWGTYGTSTEAFF. The DNA of the CDR3 is TGTGCCAGCAGTTGGGGGACTTACGGGACTTCCACTGAAGCTTTCTTT. The chain is built from TRBV28 and TRBJ1-1; tentatively, D is TRBD1 (5 bases). The V and J ends lost 4 bases and 4 bases respectively, with 19 bases between them. Looked up from germline, CDR1 is MDHEN and CDR2 is SYDVKM. The CDR3 consists of 16 residues.